The 31 T cell receptor beta chains below all came from one sample that was sequenced in a study of cytomegalovirus exposure and HLA in healthy donors. The PCR had 60 Vbeta and 13 Jbeta primers. TCRdb's copy holds only in-frame clones and misses some; the assay was immunoSEQ multiplex PCR. The repertoire holds some 150,000 clones, with 82% as singletons. Sequencing was carried out using PBMCs. The receptors were gathered from a man aged 25-40 years in good health and CMV-seropositive.

This clone was detected only once. The genes are TRBV6-4 and TRBJ2-5; TRBD2 aligns across 7 bases. With V trimmed by 0 bases and J by 1 base, 11 bases remained unmatched. This CDR3 region has 18 residues. CDR1 is MRHNA, CDR2 SNTAGT, per germline. The CDR3 DNA reads TGTGCCAGCAGTGACTCTCCCCTCCTAGCGGATTTCCAAGAGACCCAGTACTTC. Protein product: CASSDSPLLADFQETQYF.

The chain is built from TRBV27 and TRBJ2-5; D ambiguous. The closer fit of TRBJ2-7 to the DNA end suggests the J call may be wrong. Germline V gene sequence: CDR1 MNHEY, CDR2 SMNVEV (reference sequence). The CDR3 extends over 13 amino acids. CDR3 region: CASSLISSYEQYF. The CDR3 bases are TGTGCCAGCAGTTTGATTAGTTCCTACGAGCAGTACTTC.

The rearrangement uses TRBV5-4 and TRBJ1-2; the match to TRBD1 covers 9 bases. The CDR3 sequence is 14 residues long. Trimming removed 5 bases from V and 3 bases from J; junction bases left unmatched: 5. Germline V gene sequence: CDR1 SGHNT, CDR2 YYREEE (reference sequence). The CDR3 here is CASRGGTGYYGYTF. In nucleotides, the CDR3 is TGTGCCAGCAGGGGAGGGACAGGGTACTATGGCTACACCTTC.

The chain couples TRBV5-5 to TRBJ2-3, with TRBD2 as a possible D gene (6 bases). V shed 3 bases and J shed 0 bases, with 14 bases lying between them. CDR1 is SGHKS and CDR2 is YYEKEE in the germline V gene (reference sequence). The CDR3 spans 16 residues. CDR3 bases: TGTGCCAGCAGCTACTCGCCTAGCGCGAGCACAGATACGCAGTATTTT. Its translation: CASSYSPSASTDTQYF.

This clone has just one count. The CDR3 sequence is CASSPGPTDTQYF. CDR3 nucleotides: TGTGCCAGCAGCCCGGGTCCCACAGATACGCAGTATTTT. V usage is TRBV7-9 and J usage is TRBJ2-3; the D is unclear. The CDR3 totals 13 residues. V lost 5 bases and J lost 2, with 8 bases in between. Germline-derived CDR1 and CDR2 are SEHNR and FQNEAQ (reference sequence). The full variable domain, rest sourced from reference TRBV7-9 and TRBJ2-3, is DTGVSQNPRHKITKRGQNVTFRCDPISEHNRLYWYRQTLGQGPEFLTYFQNEAQLEKSRLLSDRFSAERPKGSFSTLEIQRTEQGDSAMYLCASSPGPTDTQYFGPGTRLTVL.

In its sample, this clone was seen a few times. The gene calls are TRBV6-6 and TRBJ2-5; the D gene is possibly TRBD1 (6 bases). V was trimmed by 0 bases and J by 5 bases, leaving 10 bases between them. The CDR3 contains 14 residues. Germline lookup yields CDR1 MNHNY and CDR2 SVGAGI (reference sequence). The CDR3 region has the DNA TGTGCCAGCAGTTACTCAGGGCAGGGGGAGACCCAGTACTTC. It codes for CASSYSGQGETQYF.

This rearrangement joins TRBV27 to TRBJ2-7; 9 positions agree with TRBD2. The CDR3 runs to 15 residues. Germline V CDR1 and CDR2: MNHEY, SMNVEV (reference sequence). J lost 2 bases, V lost 5 bases, and 7 bases had no gene match. CDR3 sequence: CASSKAGGLPYEQYF. The CDR3 DNA follows: TGTGCCAGCAGTAAAGCGGGGGGCCTACCCTACGAGCAGTACTTC.

The gene calls are TRBV2 and TRBJ1-1; maybe TRBD1 (5 bases). Germline V gene data show CDR1 as SNHLY and CDR2 as FYNNEI. This CDR3 region has 14 residues. V was cut by 4 bases and J by 5 bases, with 14 bases left in between. This CDR3 reads CASSVRGTGTEAFF. CDR3 nucleotide sequence: TGTGCCAGCAGTGTGCGGGGCACCGGGACTGAAGCTTTCTTT. Combining the CDR3 with reference TRBV2 and TRBJ1-1 gives the whole variable domain EPEVTQTPSHQVTQMGQEVILRCVPISNHLYFYWYRQILGQKVEFLVSFYNNEISEKSEIFDDQFSVERPDGSNFTLKIRSTKLEDSAMYFCASSVRGTGTEAFFGQGTRLTVV.

The chain uses TRBV27 and TRBJ1-2; D uncertain. The germline gives CDR1 MNHEY, CDR2 SMNVEV (reference sequence). V gave up 5 bases and J gave up 0 bases, with 10 bases separating them. The CDR3 is made up of 14 amino acids. CDR3 bases: TGTGCCAGCAGTCCGAAACTAGCTAACTATGGCTACACCTTC. Translated, it gives CASSPKLANYGYTF.

This chain uses TRBV7-2 with TRBJ2-3, with unresolved D. V was shortened by 1 base and J by 10 bases, with 15 bases between the two germline ends. The CDR3 spans 14 residues. CDR1 SGHTA and CDR2 FQGNSA come from the germline V gene. This chain's CDR3 is CASSLESAFGAQYF. CDR3 DNA: TGTGCCAGCAGCTTAGAATCGGCCTTCGGAGCGCAGTATTTT.

The CDR3 nucleotides read TGTGCCAGCAGTCGGGACAGGGGAACAGATACGCAGTATTTT. It specifies CASSRDRGTDTQYF. This rearrangement joins TRBV5-6 to TRBJ2-3; 10 positions agree with TRBD1. Per the germline V gene, CDR1 is SGHDT and CDR2 is YYEEEE. The CDR3 loop spans 14 amino acids. V was clipped by 5 bases and J by 3 bases; unmatched bases: 3.

CDR3 protein: CASSPTSGGSTGELFF. CDR3 bases: TGTGCCAGCTCACCTACTAGCGGGGGCTCCACCGGGGAGCTGTTTTTT. The rearrangement joins TRBV18 to TRBJ2-2, with TRBD2 matching 11 bases. The J segment lost 4 bases and the V segment lost 3 bases, leaving 4 bases of the junction unmatched. Germline V gene sequence: CDR1 KGHSH, CDR2 LQKENI. The CDR3 loop spans 16 amino acids. Combining the CDR3 with reference TRBV18 and TRBJ2-2 gives the whole variable domain NAGVMQNPRHLVRRRGQEARLRCSPMKGHSHVYWYRQLPEEGLKFMVYLQKENIIDESGMPKERFSAEFPKEGPSILRIQQVVRGDSAAYFCASSPTSGGSTGELFFGEGSRLTVL.

This clone was counted a single time. This sequence joins TRBV7-8 and TRBJ2-7, with D maybe TRBD1 (6 bases). This CDR3 spans 14 amino acids. Germline V gene sequence: CDR1 SGHVS, CDR2 FQNEAQ. Between the trimmed V and J ends, which lost 5 bases and 2 bases, there was a span of 13 bases. The CDR3 loop reads CASSQDRPPYEQYF. As DNA, the CDR3 is TGTGCCAGCAGCCAAGACAGGCCCCCCTACGAGCAGTACTTC.

The V gene is TRBV18, the J gene TRBJ1-2, with TRBD1 identical over 9 bases. The V and J ends lost 1 base and 4 bases, in that order; junction bases with no gene match: 7. The germline V gene encodes CDR1 KGHSH and CDR2 LQKENI. The CDR3 spans 16 residues. The CDR3 loop is CASSPLEDRGSYGYTF. CDR3 sequence (DNA): TGTGCCAGCTCACCACTAGAGGACAGGGGAAGCTATGGCTACACCTTC.

The chain couples TRBV28 to TRBJ2-3; D gene uncertain. V lost 1 base to trimming and J lost 0 bases, with 8 bases between them. CDR1 is MDHEN, CDR2 SYDVKM, per germline. The CDR3 has 15 amino acids. Written as DNA, the CDR3 is TGTGCCAGCAGTTTATCACGTAGTAGCACAGATACGCAGTATTTT. As protein: CASSLSRSSTDTQYF.

This clone showed up just once. The chain joins TRBV2 to TRBJ1-3, with TRBD1 as a possible D gene (5 bases). This CDR3 is 16 amino acids long. The germline gives CDR1 SNHLY, CDR2 FYNNEI. Deletions cut 1 base from V and 2 bases from J, with 12 bases between. CDR3 in amino acids: CASSEGRGLTGNTIYF. Written as DNA, the CDR3 is TGTGCCAGCAGTGAAGGAAGGGGACTAACTGGAAACACCATATATTTT.

The genes are TRBV18 and TRBJ1-2; a weak D match, TRBD1 (5 bases). This CDR3 has 16 amino acids. The V end was cut by 0 bases, the J end by 0 bases, with 11 bases between. Germline V gene lookup returns CDR1 KGHSH and CDR2 LQKENI. CDR3 DNA sequence: TGTGCCAGCTCACCACCGTCAACAGGAACTAACTATGGCTACACCTTC. This gives the protein CASSPPSTGTNYGYTF.

CDR3 nucleotides: TGTGCCAGCAGCGAACAGGGGGCTGATTGGTATGGCTACACCTTC. Its translation: CASSEQGADWYGYTF. The chain carries TRBV27 and TRBJ1-2, with 9 bases aligning to TRBD1. Trimming removed 6 bases from V and 5 bases from J; junction bases left unmatched: 10. Germline assignment: CDR1 MNHEY and CDR2 SMNVEV (reference sequence). The CDR3 totals 15 residues.

This clone was detected only a few times. CDR3 sequence: CATSRDPGFANEQFF. The CDR3 DNA reads as TGTGCCACCAGCAGAGACCCGGGATTCGCGAATGAGCAGTTCTTC. The chain joins TRBV15 to TRBJ2-1; D is perhaps TRBD2 (5 bases). The germline CDR1 and CDR2 sequences are LNHNV and YYDKDF (reference sequence). The CDR3 has 15 amino acids. Trimming left V 0 bases short and J 7 bases short, with 13 bases between.

This clone has a single count. The rearrangement uses TRBV28 and TRBJ1-4, with D possibly being TRBD1 (6 bases). The germline gives CDR1 MDHEN, CDR2 SYDVKM. The germline V and J ends were trimmed by 3 bases and 8 bases, with 13 bases remaining between them. This CDR3 has 14 amino acids. The CDR3 loop is CASSFRGGGEKLFF. Here the CDR3 DNA reads TGTGCCAGCAGTTTCCGGGGGGGCGGAGAAAAACTGTTTTTT.

This chain connects TRBV9 to TRBJ1-4; tentative D call: TRBD1 (6 bases). Germline V CDR1 and CDR2: SGDLS, YYNGEE. V lost 3 bases and J 5 bases, leaving 20 bases between the germline ends. This CDR3 spans 17 amino acids. The CDR3 sequence is CASSGGLTQGPNEKLFF. CDR3 DNA: TGTGCCAGCAGCGGAGGCCTAACACAGGGACCAAATGAAAAACTGTTTTTT.

V usage is TRBV11-3 and J usage is TRBJ2-3; D not resolved. The V end was cut by 1 base, the J end by 1 base, with 6 bases between. Germline V gene data show CDR1 as SGHNT and CDR2 as YENEEA. The CDR3 is 14 amino acids. Written as DNA, the CDR3 is TGTGCCAGCAGCTTAGGGCAGGGCACAGATACGCAGTATTTT. Protein: CASSLGQGTDTQYF.

CDR3 in amino acids: CASSPPLAGGYTDTQYF. CDR3 DNA: TGTGCCAGCTCACCTCCGCTAGCGGGGGGTTACACAGATACGCAGTATTTT. The J gene is TRBJ2-3, the V gene TRBV18; 11 positions agree with TRBD2. V shed 3 bases and J 2 bases; nucleotides not matched to a gene: 7. This CDR3 comprises 17 residues. Germline CDR1 is KGHSH and CDR2 is LQKENI.

This clone was recorded a few times. J is TRBJ2-1 and V is TRBV7-3; tentative D call: TRBD1 (6 bases). Germline CDR1 SGHTA, CDR2 FQGTGA. This CDR3 region has 14 residues. V was clipped by 5 bases and J by 6 bases, with 14 bases between them. The CDR3 bases are TGTGCCAGCAGCCCGGTAAGGGGGAGCAATGAGCAGTTCTTC. Its protein product is CASSPVRGSNEQFF. Full variable domain (rest looked up from reference TRBV7-3 and TRBJ2-1): GAGVSQTPSNKVTEKGKYVELRCDPISGHTALYWYRQSLGQGPEFLIYFQGTGAADDSGLPNDRFFAVRPEGSVSTLKIQRTERGDSAVYLCASSPVRGSNEQFFGPGTRLTVL.

The chain is built from TRBV6-5 and TRBJ1-3; D is ambiguous. CDR1 is MNHEY and CDR2 is SVGAGI in the germline V gene. This CDR3 is 16 amino acids long. Trimming cost V 2 bases and J 4 bases, with 15 bases left between them. CDR3 protein: CASSYERVSSGNTIYF. The CDR3 DNA reads as TGTGCCAGCAGTTACGAACGGGTTTCGTCGGGAAACACCATATATTTT.

The V call is TRBV7-9, the J call TRBJ1-1, with D possibly being TRBD1 (5 bases). CDR1 is SEHNR, CDR2 FQNEAQ, per germline (reference sequence). The CDR3 loop spans 14 amino acids. The ends were cut back, 8 bases at V and 0 bases at J, with 13 bases in the middle. The CDR3 nucleotides read TGTGCCAGCGGTCGACAGAGCTTGAACACTGAAGCTTTCTTT. Its protein is CASGRQSLNTEAFF.

The J gene is TRBJ1-2, the V gene TRBV19; D unclear. Germline V gives CDR1 LNHDA, CDR2 SQIVND (reference sequence). The V gene lost 1 base and the J gene lost 7 bases, with 13 bases spanning the gap. The CDR3 runs to 14 residues. CDR3 sequence: CASSIVPRSGGYTF. CDR3 DNA sequence: TGTGCCAGTAGTATAGTTCCCCGCTCGGGTGGCTACACCTTC.

The chain recombines TRBV7-9 with TRBJ2-3; 11 positions match TRBD2. With 3 bases clipped from V and 3 bases from J, the junction kept 8 bases outside the gene matches. CDR1 and CDR2 from the germline V gene are SEHNR and FQNEAQ (reference sequence). This CDR3 has 17 amino acids. This CDR3 reads CASSFLGLAGFTDTQYF. CDR3 coding DNA: TGTGCCAGCAGCTTTCTCGGACTAGCGGGTTTTACAGATACGCAGTATTTT. The complete variable domain, with remaining parts taken from reference TRBV7-9 and TRBJ2-3, reads DTGVSQNPRHKITKRGQNVTFRCDPISEHNRLYWYRQTLGQGPEFLTYFQNEAQLEKSRLLSDRFSAERPKGSFSTLEIQRTEQGDSAMYLCASSFLGLAGFTDTQYFGPGTRLTVL.

The chain employs TRBV9 and TRBJ2-2; 8 nucleotides line up with TRBD2. V dropped 1 base and J dropped 5; count of bases not matched to a gene: 13. The CDR3 covers 18 residues. The germline V gene has CDR1 SGDLS and CDR2 YYNGEE. CDR3 coding DNA: TGTGCCAGCAGCGTACTCGGGAGGGGGGCAGTGGTGACCGGGGAGCTGTTTTTT. This translates into CASSVLGRGAVVTGELFF.

In its sample, this clone was seen once. The chain uses TRBV2 and TRBJ2-7; 11 nucleotides agree with TRBD1. After removal of 5 bases from V and 3 bases from J, the junction contained 6 bases not matched to a gene. The CDR3 contains 15 residues. Germline CDR1 is SNHLY and CDR2 is FYNNEI. CDR3 residues: CASSLGTGGNYEQYF. The CDR3 coding sequence is TGTGCCAGCAGTCTCGGGACAGGGGGGAACTACGAGCAGTACTTC.

The V call is TRBV5-1, the J call TRBJ2-1; 7 bases are shared with TRBD2. This CDR3 spans 16 amino acids. Germline lookup yields CDR1 SGHRS and CDR2 YFSETQ. The ends lost 6 bases at V and 0 bases at J; junction bases unmatched: 9. CDR3 amino acids: CASTPIAGSSYNEQFF. DNA of the CDR3: TGCGCCAGCACCCCCATAGCGGGTTCCTCCTACAATGAGCAGTTCTTC.